This T cell receptor (beta chain) was profiled in a study of blood T cell repertoires in COVID-19. Overall study context: The cDNA or gDNA used as material had been derived from T cells, B-cell-depleted T cells, or PBMCs.

Assay: immunoSEQ multiplex PCR; the TCRdb copy retains only in-frame clones and omits some. The data show 50,000 or so clones, 65% to 85% seen once. Trimming removed 1 base at V and 4 bases at J, with 7 bases between. The CDR3 is made up of 13 amino acids. This TCR was sampled from a man between 65 and 85 years old with acute or convalescent COVID-19. Sequencing was done on a sample of peripheral blood. This chain uses TRBV12-3 or TRBV12-4 with TRBJ1-2; tentative D call: TRBD1 (5 bases). DNA of the CDR3: TGTGCCAGCAGTTTAGACAGGTCCTATGGCTACACCTTC. Translating gives CASSLDRSYGYTF.